This T cell receptor (beta chain) was identified in a study of blood T cell repertoires in COVID-19. Study details: Collection of acute and convalescent COVID-19 samples took place in the United States, Italy and Spain. The cDNA or gDNA used as material had been derived from T cells, B-cell-depleted T cells, or PBMCs.

Original data processing: Reference gene primers were amplified, and this amplification served to estimate nucleated cell counts. This table comes from immunoSEQ multiplex PCR, and its TCRdb copy is limited to in-frame clones, with some not included. V and J calls plus clone size are reproduced from that table; the DNA served to infer D and trimming. The data contain 200,000 to 250,000 clones, around 88% of them singletons. The germline gives CDR1 MNHEY, CDR2 SVGAGI. The CDR3 runs to 14 residues. V lost 6 bases and J 2 bases, leaving 11 bases between the germline ends. Sample: peripheral blood. This receptor was identified in a man aged 18 to 29 with active or convalescent COVID-19. The chain has TRBV6-5 and TRBJ1-3; D gene ambiguous. CDR3 region: CASSLDGTGNTIYF. In DNA, the CDR3 is TGTGCCAGCAGCTTGGACGGGACTGGAAACACCATATATTTT.